These T cell receptor beta chains were read from a single sample in a study of blood T cell repertoires in COVID-19. Generated by immunoSEQ multiplex PCR, the TCRdb table keeps only in-frame clones and is missing some. The table includes approximately 76,000 clones, roughly 87% detected once. The sequenced sample consisted of peripheral blood. Receptor source: a man between 25 and 39 years old with acute or convalescent COVID-19. CDR3s include the opening cysteine and the closing phenylalanine or tryptophan. The D gene is left open where the match is weak. The size field is filled for only some rows; it gives once, few, many or a size class.

CDR3 DNA,CDR3 protein,D gene,clone size,V gene,J gene
TGTGCCAGGCCACTAGGGGGCTTGAGAAACACCATATATTTT,CARPLGGLRNTIYF,NA,NA,TRBV21-1,TRBJ1-3
TGTGCCAGCAGTACAGACCGGTATGGCTACACCTTC,CASSTDRYGYTF,NA,NA,TRBV12-3/TRBV12-4,TRBJ1-2
TGTGCCAGCAGCCCCCGGACTAGCGGGAGGGAGGCAGATACGCAGTATTTT,CASSPRTSGREADTQYF,TRBD2,NA,TRBV7-6,TRBJ2-3
TGTGCCAGCAGCCTCGGGACTGCCGGCGGGGAGCTGTTTTTT,CASSLGTAGGELFF,NA,NA,TRBV7-9,TRBJ2-2
TGCAGCGCGCTTTCTAGCGGGAGGGCCAATGAGCAGTTCTTC,CSALSSGRANEQFF,TRBD2,NA,TRBV29-1,TRBJ2-1
TGTGCCAGCTCAGTGAGGTCCCAGGGCAACATTCAGTACTTC,CASSVRSQGNIQYF,NA,NA,TRBV18,TRBJ2-4
TGTGCCACCAGTGATCAACTAGGAGGGTCCTACAATGAGCAGTTCTTC,CATSDQLGGSYNEQFF,NA,NA,TRBV24-1,TRBJ2-1
TGTGCCAGCAGCTTGAGTAGCGGGAGGGCCGGGGAGACCCAGTACTTC,CASSLSSGRAGETQYF,TRBD2,once,TRBV7-8,TRBJ2-5
TGTGCCTGGAGTGTACGGGCGGGGCAGCCCCAGCATTTT,CAWSVRAGQPQHF,NA,few,TRBV30,TRBJ1-5
TGTGCCACCAGCAGAGATAGGGGGCCTGAAAAACTGTTTTTT,CATSRDRGPEKLFF,TRBD1,NA,TRBV15,TRBJ1-4
TGCGCCAGCAGTGTGACAGGCCCCACCGGGGAGCTGTTTTTT,CASSVTGPTGELFF,NA,NA,TRBV10-1,TRBJ2-2
TGTGCCAGCAGCCCCCGGGACAGGGGGCAACTAGCCATTCAGTACTTC,CASSPRDRGQLAIQYF,TRBD1,NA,TRBV11-2,TRBJ2-4
TGTGCCAGCAGCCCCTCGGGACAGCTCTACGAGCAGTACTTC,CASSPSGQLYEQYF,TRBD1,NA,TRBV7-3,TRBJ2-7
TGTGCCAGCAGGGGGGGTGACAGCGGCAATCAGCCCCAGCATTTT,CASRGGDSGNQPQHF,NA,NA,TRBV2,TRBJ1-5
TGCGCCAGCAGTAGCGGTTCTGATACGCAGTATTTT,CASSSGSDTQYF,NA,NA,TRBV5-1,TRBJ2-3
TGTGCCAGCAGCTTTGCGACTAGTCCCAATGAGCAGTTCTTC,CASSFATSPNEQFF,NA,NA,TRBV5-5,TRBJ2-1
TGTGCCAGCAGCTTCCGACAGGGGGCAAGGGAAGAGGATCAGCCCCAGCATTTT,CASSFRQGAREEDQPQHF,TRBD1,NA,TRBV5-6,TRBJ1-5
TGTGCCAGCAGTTCCCTACAGGGGGCAGATACGCAGTATTTT,CASSSLQGADTQYF,TRBD1,NA,TRBV28,TRBJ2-3
TGTGCCACCCAGACGACAGGGAACACTGAAGCTTTCTTT,CATQTTGNTEAFF,NA,NA,TRBV15,TRBJ1-1
TGTGCCAGCAGGAAAGCGGGACAGGGAAACAATGAGCAGTTCTTC,CASRKAGQGNNEQFF,TRBD1,NA,TRBV6-5,TRBJ2-1
TGTGCCTGGGCCCCCTGGGGCTTTGGGGACGAGCAGTACTTC,CAWAPWGFGDEQYF,NA,once,TRBV30,TRBJ2-7
TGCGCCAGCAGTCAAGCGGGAGTGGAGACCCAGTACTTC,CASSQAGVETQYF,TRBD2,NA,TRBV4-1,TRBJ2-5
TGTGCCAGTAGTATGGGACCGAGGACTAGCGCGAGCTCCTACAATGAGCAGTTCTTC,CASSMGPRTSASSYNEQFF,TRBD2,NA,TRBV19,TRBJ2-1
TGTGCCAGCAGCTTAGCACCTGGGACTAGCGGGAGTAAGAACACCGGGGAGCTGTTTTTT,CASSLAPGTSGSKNTGELFF,TRBD2,NA,TRBV7-8,TRBJ2-2
TGTGCCAGCAGCCCTCTATTTCCTAGCGGGAGGAGATCCTACGAGCAGTACTTC,CASSPLFPSGRRSYEQYF,TRBD2,NA,TRBV3-1/TRBV3-2,TRBJ2-7
TGTGCCAGCAGCCCACCAGGGTCTCGGATGGGTGAAGCTTTCTTT,CASSPPGSRMGEAFF,NA,NA,TRBV7-2,TRBJ1-1
TGTGCCAGCAGCTTATCCGGACACTCAGACTATGGCTACACCTTC,CASSLSGHSDYGYTF,NA,NA,TRBV7-2,TRBJ1-2
TGTGCCATCAGACTAGCGGGGAACACAGATACGCAGTATTTT,CAIRLAGNTDTQYF,TRBD2,NA,TRBV10-3,TRBJ2-3
TGTGCCAGCAGTTTCACCGGGTCCCAGGGGGATTCACCCCTCCACTTT,CASSFTGSQGDSPLHF,TRBD1,NA,TRBV6-5,TRBJ1-6
TGTGCCATCAGTGATGGGACTAGTGGAGATACGCAGTATTTT,CAISDGTSGDTQYF,TRBD2,once,TRBV10-3,TRBJ2-3
TGTGCCAGCAGCCGCCTATCTGGGGCCAACGTCCTGACTTTC,CASSRLSGANVLTF,NA,once,TRBV3-1/TRBV3-2,TRBJ2-6
TGTGCCAGCAGCTCCGGTTACAGCACAGATACGCAGTATTTT,CASSSGYSTDTQYF,NA,NA,TRBV27,TRBJ2-3
TGCGCCAGCAGCCAAGGGAGGGGGGGGCCGGGAAACACCATATATTTT,CASSQGRGGPGNTIYF,NA,NA,TRBV4-3,TRBJ1-3
TGCGCCAGCAGCTTGGCCGAGGGGACAGGGACTGGCTACACCTTC,CASSLAEGTGTGYTF,TRBD1,NA,TRBV5-1,TRBJ1-2
TGTGCCAGCAGCTTAGCGGGGACAGGGAATTTTGCTAACTATGGCTACACCTTC,CASSLAGTGNFANYGYTF,TRBD1,NA,TRBV7-9,TRBJ1-2
TGTGCCAGCAGCTTAGGGCAGTTAGGAAACACCATATATTTT,CASSLGQLGNTIYF,NA,NA,TRBV7-8,TRBJ1-3
TGCGCCAGCAGCCAAGTGGAACTAGCGAGGGCCGGGGAGCTGTTTTTT,CASSQVELARAGELFF,TRBD2,once,TRBV4-1,TRBJ2-2
TGTGCCAGCAGTCCAACAAGTCGCGAGCAGTACTTC,CASSPTSREQYF,NA,NA,TRBV28,TRBJ2-7
TGTGCCAGCAGCTTAACAGGGGCCCTGAGGGGGGAGCAGTACTTC,CASSLTGALRGEQYF,TRBD1,NA,TRBV7-9,TRBJ2-7
TGTGCCAGCGGAGCGGGAGGCCTCTACGAGCAGTACTTC,CASGAGGLYEQYF,TRBD2,NA,TRBV6-5,TRBJ2-7
TGTGCCAGCAGCCGGGGGACCGTCACGGTAGCTTTCTTT,CASSRGTVTVAFF,NA,once,TRBV5-6,TRBJ1-1
TGTGCCAGCAGCCCTAGTGGAAGGACAGGGGCGTACGAGCAGTACTTC,CASSPSGRTGAYEQYF,TRBD1,NA,TRBV11-2,TRBJ2-7
TGTGCCACCGGCACGACAGGGGGCCTGGGCCGGGAGCTGTTTTTT,CATGTTGGLGRELFF,TRBD1,NA,TRBV6-5,TRBJ2-2
TGTGCCAGCAGCTTTTCGAGACTAGCAGACCAATTTAATGAGCAGTTCTTC,CASSFSRLADQFNEQFF,TRBD2,NA,TRBV11-2,TRBJ2-1
TGTGCCAGCAGCCCAGGGGCTAGCGGTAACATTCAGTACTTC,CASSPGASGNIQYF,NA,NA,TRBV11-1,TRBJ2-4
TGTGCCACTACTGCAGGGGAGTACAATGAGCAGTTCTTC,CATTAGEYNEQFF,NA,many,TRBV24-1,TRBJ2-1
TGTGCCAGCAAAAGGGGGAGCTCCTATAATTCACCCCTCCACTTT,CASKRGSSYNSPLHF,NA,few,TRBV27,TRBJ1-6
TGTGCCAGCAGGTCACTAGCGGCCTCCTCCTACAATGAGCAGTTCTTC,CASRSLAASSYNEQFF,TRBD2,once,TRBV28,TRBJ2-1
TGTGCCAGCTCACCACGTAGCGGGAGCTCCTACGAGCAGTACTTC,CASSPRSGSSYEQYF,TRBD2,NA,TRBV18,TRBJ2-7
TGCGCCAGCAGTGATTCAAGACTAGCGGGAGCTTACACCGGGGAGCTGTTTTTT,CASSDSRLAGAYTGELFF,TRBD2,once,TRBV10-1,TRBJ2-2
TGTGCCAGCAGCCCGGGGGGGTCTGGGGCCAACGTCCTGACTTTC,CASSPGGSGANVLTF,TRBD2,NA,TRBV5-5,TRBJ2-6